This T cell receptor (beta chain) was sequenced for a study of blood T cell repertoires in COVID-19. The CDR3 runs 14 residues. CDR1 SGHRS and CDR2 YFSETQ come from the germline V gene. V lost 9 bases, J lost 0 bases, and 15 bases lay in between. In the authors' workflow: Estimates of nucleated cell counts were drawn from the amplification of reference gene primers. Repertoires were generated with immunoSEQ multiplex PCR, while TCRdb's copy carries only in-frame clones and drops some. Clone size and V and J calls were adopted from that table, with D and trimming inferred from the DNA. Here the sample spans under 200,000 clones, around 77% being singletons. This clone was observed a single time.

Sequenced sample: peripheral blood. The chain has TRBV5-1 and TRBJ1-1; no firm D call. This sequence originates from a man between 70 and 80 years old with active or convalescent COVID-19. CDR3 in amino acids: CATRAGVVNTEAFF. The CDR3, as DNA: TGCGCCACCCGGGCGGGCGTGGTGAACACTGAAGCTTTCTTT.